These T cell receptor beta chains were read from a single sample in a study of a mutant IDH1 vaccine in newly diagnosed glioma. The table came from immunoSEQ multiplex PCR; TCRdb's copy has only in-frame clones and leaves some out. The profile shows some 60,000 clones, 75% to 90% of them singletons. Their antigen targets remain unknown. Source: PBMCs, taken from a glioma patient whose treatment included an IDH1 peptide vaccine. The source of these receptors is a woman in her 40s with glioma. The CDR3 runs from the conserved cysteine through the conserved F or W. Each record gives: V gene, J gene, D gene, CDR3 length, clone size, CDR3 DNA, CDR3 protein. D genes are given only for firm matches. Clone size is not always given. Where it is, it says once, few, many or a class for expanded clones.

TRBV10-2	TRBJ1-2	TRBD1	13	NA	TGCGCCGCCCGGAAGGGGCAGGGGGGCGGCTACACCTTC	CAARKGQGGGYTF
TRBV7-9	TRBJ1-1	NA	15	NA	TGTGCCAGCAGCTCCCAGACACCAATGAACACTGAAGCTTTCTTT	CASSSQTPMNTEAFF
TRBV7-8	TRBJ1-4	TRBD1	15	few	TGTGCCAGCAGCGCCCGACAGGGTCCTAATGAAAAACTGTTTTTT	CASSARQGPNEKLFF
TRBV20-1	TRBJ2-7	TRBD2	11	NA	TGCAGTGCAACGCGGGAGTACGAGCAGTACTTC	CSATREYEQYF
TRBV6-5	TRBJ2-3	NA	14	NA	TGTGCCAGCAGTATAGCAGCGCGCACAGATACGCAGTATTTT	CASSIAARTDTQYF
TRBV6-1	TRBJ1-4	NA	14	NA	TGTGCCAGCAGTGAGCTTCCAACTAATGAAAAACTGTTTTTT	CASSELPTNEKLFF
TRBV27	TRBJ1-1	NA	13	NA	TGTGCCAGCAGTCCGCAGGGGATCACTGAAGCTTTCTTT	CASSPQGITEAFF
TRBV6-5	TRBJ1-5	TRBD1	13	NA	TGTGCCAGCAGTTACTTAGGGGGCCAGCCCCAGCATTTT	CASSYLGGQPQHF
TRBV6-5	TRBJ1-4	NA	14	NA	TGTGCCAGCAGTTGGGAGCCAACTAATGAAAAACTGTTTTTT	CASSWEPTNEKLFF
TRBV4-1	TRBJ2-1	TRBD1	18	NA	TGCGCCAGCAGCCCCGAGGGACAGGGACGTAAGGAGTACAATGAGCAGTTCTTC	CASSPEGQGRKEYNEQFF
TRBV7-2	TRBJ1-2	NA	13	once	TGTGCCAGCAGCTTCTTACAGGGTCATGGCTACACCTTC	CASSFLQGHGYTF
TRBV18	TRBJ2-2	NA	14	NA	TGTGCCAGCTCACTCGCCGTAAGATCCGGGGAGCTGTTTTTT	CASSLAVRSGELFF
TRBV2	TRBJ1-5	NA	15	once	TGTGCCAGCAGTGCCATGGGGGTTAGCAATCAGCCCCAGCATTTT	CASSAMGVSNQPQHF
TRBV11-3	TRBJ2-3	TRBD1	13	NA	TGTGCCAGCAGCTCGACACAGGGGGATACGCAGTATTTT	CASSSTQGDTQYF
TRBV6-5	TRBJ2-7	NA	13	NA	TGTGCCAGCAGCCCCCCAGTGGGGGGCGAGCAGTACTTC	CASSPPVGGEQYF
TRBV5-1	TRBJ1-2	TRBD1	13	NA	TGCGCCAGCAGCGGGGGACAGCACTATGGCTACACCTTC	CASSGGQHYGYTF
TRBV19	TRBJ2-1	TRBD1	19	NA	TGTGCCAGTAGTATAGGCTACCGGGGAGGGACAGGGCGCTACAATGAGCAGTTCTTC	CASSIGYRGGTGRYNEQFF
TRBV10-2	TRBJ1-5	TRBD1	13	NA	TGCGCCAGCAGTTTACAGGGGGATCAGCCCCAGCATTTT	CASSLQGDQPQHF
TRBV27	TRBJ1-2	NA	16	NA	TGTGCCAGCAGTCCCCGGACCACCTACCTTGGGGATGGCTACACCTTC	CASSPRTTYLGDGYTF
TRBV6-6	TRBJ2-5	NA	14	NA	TGTGCCAGCAGTTACTCGGGGGGCGGCGAGACCCAGTACTTC	CASSYSGGGETQYF
TRBV15	TRBJ1-2	NA	15	few	TGTGCCACCAGCCCAGGGATCAGGGGTGGATATGGCTACACCTTC	CATSPGIRGGYGYTF
TRBV19	TRBJ2-3	NA	13	few	TGTGCCAGTAGTATGGCAAGCACAGATACGCAGTATTTT	CASSMASTDTQYF
TRBV28	TRBJ2-7	NA	12	NA	TGTGCCAGCGGAGCGGAACACCTCCAGCAGTACTTC	CASGAEHLQQYF
TRBV7-2	TRBJ2-7	NA	13	NA	TGTGCCAGCAGCAACCTCTTTGGCTACGAGCAGTACTTC	CASSNLFGYEQYF
TRBV7-9	TRBJ2-2	NA	16	NA	TGTGCCAGCTTGGGCGTCGGAGTGCTGAACACCGGGGAGCTGTTTTTT	CASLGVGVLNTGELFF
TRBV6-1	TRBJ1-5	NA	15	NA	TGTGCCAGCACCTTTATCCGGGAGTTCAATCAGCCCCAGCATTTT	CASTFIREFNQPQHF
TRBV29-1	TRBJ2-2	NA	12	NA	TGCAGCGTCGGACTGCCCGCCGGGGAGCTGTTTTTT	CSVGLPAGELFF
TRBV27	TRBJ2-7	NA	13	NA	TGTGCCAGCAGCTTGACAGGATCCTACGAGCAGTACTTC	CASSLTGSYEQYF
TRBV7-8	TRBJ2-7	NA	13	NA	TGTGCCAGCTCCTGGGGACTCAGTTTCGAGCAGTACTTC	CASSWGLSFEQYF
TRBV20-1	TRBJ1-2	NA	11	NA	TGCAGTGCTAAGGGAACCGCTGGCTACACCTTC	CSAKGTAGYTF
TRBV30	TRBJ2-7	NA	12	NA	TGTGCCTGGAGTGTTCGGGGCTACGAGCAGTACTTC	CAWSVRGYEQYF
TRBV19	TRBJ1-1	TRBD1	15	NA	TGTGCCACGCTAAGGACAGGGGGCATGAACACTGAAGCTTTCTTT	CATLRTGGMNTEAFF
TRBV7-8	TRBJ2-3	TRBD1	15	NA	TGTGCCAGCAGCTTAAACAGGGGGCCCGCAGATACGCAGTATTTT	CASSLNRGPADTQYF
TRBV29-1	TRBJ2-6	NA	17	NA	TGCAGCGTTGTTAGCAGCGAAACGGGCACGGGGGCCAACGTCCTGACTTTC	CSVVSSETGTGANVLTF
TRBV4-2	TRBJ2-3	NA	16	NA	TGTGCCAGCAGCCAAGGGAAGGCCTACCCTGGAGATACGCAGTATTTT	CASSQGKAYPGDTQYF
TRBV18	TRBJ1-5	NA	15	NA	TGTGCCAGCTCATCCGTTGTGACCAGTAATGCGCCCCAGCATTTT	CASSSVVTSNAPQHF
TRBV7-2	TRBJ1-3	NA	15	NA	TGTGCCAGCAGCCCAATACCCGGCTCTGGAAACACCATATATTTT	CASSPIPGSGNTIYF
TRBV4-2	TRBJ1-2	NA	14	once	TGTGCCAGCAGCCAAGATTTGGACAGTCATGGCTACACCTTC	CASSQDLDSHGYTF
TRBV19	TRBJ2-1	TRBD2	15	NA	TGTGCCAGTAGTATTAGCGGGACTCCCCGGGATGAGCAGTTCTTC	CASSISGTPRDEQFF
TRBV4-1	TRBJ2-5	TRBD2	18	NA	TGCGCCAGCAGCCAAGGAGGGGTAAGCGGGGGGGCCGGAGAGACCCAGTACTTC	CASSQGGVSGGAGETQYF
TRBV6-1	TRBJ2-1	TRBD2	15	NA	TGTGCCAGCAGCGGACTAGCGGGAGGGTTCAATGAGCAGTTCTTC	CASSGLAGGFNEQFF
TRBV4-1	TRBJ2-7	NA	14	NA	TGCGCCAGCAGCCACCGGGGCGACTCCTACGAGCAGTACTTC	CASSHRGDSYEQYF
TRBV11-2	TRBJ1-1	NA	16	NA	TGTGCCAGCAGCTTAGTCATGGGGCAGAGGCGCACTGAAGCTTTCTTT	CASSLVMGQRRTEAFF
TRBV15	TRBJ2-1	NA	11	once	TGTGCCACAACGAGGGGCGATGAGCAGTTCTTC	CATTRGDEQFF